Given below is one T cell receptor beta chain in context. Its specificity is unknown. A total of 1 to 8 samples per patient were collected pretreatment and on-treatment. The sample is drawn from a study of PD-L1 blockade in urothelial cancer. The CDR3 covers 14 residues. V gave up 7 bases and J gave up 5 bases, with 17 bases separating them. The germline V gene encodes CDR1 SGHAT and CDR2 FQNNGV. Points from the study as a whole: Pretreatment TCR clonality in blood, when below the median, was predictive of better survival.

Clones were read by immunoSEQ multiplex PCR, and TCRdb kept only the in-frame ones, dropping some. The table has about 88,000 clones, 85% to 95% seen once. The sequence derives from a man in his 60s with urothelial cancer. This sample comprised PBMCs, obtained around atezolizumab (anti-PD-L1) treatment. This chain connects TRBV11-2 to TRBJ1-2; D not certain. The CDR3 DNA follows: TGTGCCAGCAACCGTTTGAGTTTGAAGTATGGCTACACCTTC. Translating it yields CASNRLSLKYGYTF.